One and the same sample provided the 14 T cell receptor beta chains below, sequenced in a study of blood T cell repertoires in COVID-19. The repertoire was sequenced with immunoSEQ multiplex PCR; TCRdb's copy has only in-frame clones and lacks some. The sample yields roughly 380,000 clones, approximately 81% seen once. The specimen sequenced was peripheral blood. Every receptor here comes from a woman younger than 35 with acute or convalescent COVID-19.

In this sample, this clone turned up many times. The rearrangement uses TRBV2 and TRBJ2-5; TRBD2 agrees at 7 bases. From germline, CDR1 is SNHLY and CDR2 FYNNEI. V lost 6 bases to trimming and J lost 13 bases; unmatched junction nucleotides: 8. The CDR3 is 11 residues long. DNA for the CDR3: TGTGCCAGCAGAGGGGAGGGCCATCGGTACTTC. Protein sequence: CASRGEGHRYF. The complete variable domain, with remaining parts taken from reference TRBV2 and TRBJ2-5, reads EPEVTQTPSHQVTQMGQEVILRCVPISNHLYFYWYRQILGQKVEFLVSFYNNEISEKSEIFDDQFSVERPDGSNFTLKIRSTKLEDSAMYFCASRGEGHRYFGPGTRLLVL.

The chain is built from TRBV27 and TRBJ2-1, with D uncertain. The CDR3 sequence is 13 residues long. Trimming removed 2 bases at V and 10 bases at J, with 12 bases between. In germline, CDR1 is MNHEY, CDR2 SMNVEV (reference sequence). The CDR3 is CASSLSNRREQFF. CDR3 coding DNA: TGTGCCAGCAGTTTAAGCAACAGAAGGGAGCAGTTCTTC.

This chain connects TRBV2 to TRBJ2-1; D ambiguous. V was cut by 7 bases and J by 5 bases, with 6 bases left in between. CDR1 SNHLY and CDR2 FYNNEI come from the germline V gene. The CDR3 has 11 residues. CDR3 nucleotides: TGTGCCAGCAAGGAGAACAATGAGCAGTTCTTC. Translating it yields CASKENNEQFF.

V usage is TRBV18 and J usage is TRBJ1-6; D not resolved. Germline assignment: CDR1 KGHSH and CDR2 LQKENI. Trimming stripped 2 bases from V and 9 bases from J, with 8 bases between. The CDR3 is 13 amino acids. Here the CDR3 DNA reads TGTGCCAGCTCACCAGAGGTTCGTTCACCCCTCCACTTT. Amino acid sequence: CASSPEVRSPLHF.

In its sample, this clone was seen once. V is TRBV4-2 and J is TRBJ2-1; TRBD2 aligns across 8 bases. Germline V CDR1 and CDR2: LGHNA, YNFKEQ. The CDR3 is 16 amino acids. V dropped 1 base and J dropped 5; count of bases not matched to a gene: 7. The CDR3 sequence: CASSQGPTGGDNEQFF. The CDR3 bases are TGTGCCAGCAGCCAAGGGCCCACGGGAGGGGACAATGAGCAGTTCTTC.

The rearrangement uses TRBV3-1 (or the pseudogene TRBV3-2) and TRBJ1-2; no definite D call. Germline V CDR1 and CDR2: LGHDT, YNNKEL (reference sequence). Trimming took 0 bases from V and 8 from J, leaving 19 bases between them. The CDR3 loop spans 16 amino acids. The CDR3 sequence is CASSQDWPVHAQGYTF. The CDR3 coding sequence is TGTGCCAGCAGCCAAGATTGGCCAGTACACGCACAAGGCTACACCTTC.

CDR3 loop: CASSQEAPREIGTEAFF. In DNA form, the CDR3 reads TGTGCCAGCAGCCAAGAGGCCCCCAGGGAAATAGGCACTGAAGCTTTCTTT. This chain uses TRBV4-2 with TRBJ1-1, with D perhaps matching TRBD1 (5 bases). The V gene lost 0 bases and the J gene lost 4 bases, with 18 bases spanning the gap. This CDR3 region has 17 residues. CDR1 and CDR2 from the germline V gene are LGHNA and YNFKEQ.

The chain has TRBV7-9 and TRBJ2-2; D is unresolved. This CDR3 contains 11 residues. Trimming removed 4 bases from V and 7 bases from J, with 4 bases in between. Per the germline V gene, CDR1 is SEHNR and CDR2 is FQNEAQ (reference sequence). The chain's CDR3 is CASSSGGELFF. The CDR3 DNA sequence: TGTGCCAGCAGCTCGGGCGGGGAGCTGTTTTTT.

V gene TRBV12-5 combines with J gene TRBJ2-2, with 7 bases that match TRBD2. The CDR3 sequence is 17 residues long. Germline lookup yields CDR1 LGHNT and CDR2 FRNRAP. Trimming took 6 bases from V and 6 from J; bases not matched to a gene: 16. The CDR3 DNA is TGTGCTAGTGGCCCCCTTCGGTTGGCGGGAGTATCCGGGGAGCTGTTTTTT. As protein: CASGPLRLAGVSGELFF.

This sequence joins TRBV6-5 and TRBJ1-4; D call uncertain. CDR3 size: 16 residues. Trimming shortened V by 2 bases and J by 1 base, and 11 bases separated the two germline ends. The germline V gene has CDR1 MNHEY and CDR2 SVGAGI. This chain's CDR3 is CASSYGSLGTNEKLFF. As DNA, the CDR3 is TGTGCCAGCAGTTACGGGAGCTTAGGAACTAATGAAAAACTGTTTTTT.

This clone was recorded a few times. The V gene is TRBV10-2, the J gene TRBJ1-1; D not certain. The germline CDR1 and CDR2 sequences are WSHSY and SAAADI. CDR3 length: 12 residues. Trimming took 2 bases from V and 6 from J, leaving 7 bases between them. This chain's CDR3 is CASSETRAEAFF. CDR3 coding DNA: TGCGCCAGCAGTGAGACCCGGGCTGAAGCTTTCTTT.

The chain has TRBV6-5 and TRBJ1-2, with 9 bases matching TRBD1. Germline loops: CDR1 MNHEY, CDR2 SVGAGI. Trimming took 1 base from V and 10 from J; bases not matched to a gene: 4. The CDR3 sequence is 13 residues long. The CDR3 reads CASSYLDRGYYTF. DNA of the CDR3: TGTGCCAGCAGTTACTTGGACAGGGGTTACTACACCTTC.

This clone was detected ten times or more. This chain joins TRBV6-6 and TRBJ1-5; no clear D. V shed 6 bases and J shed 4 bases, with 10 bases lying between them. This CDR3 is 13 amino acids long. The V gene's germline CDR1 is MNHNY and CDR2 SVGAGI (reference sequence). DNA of the CDR3: TGTGCCAGCAGGCGGGCGGAAAATCAGCCCCAGCATTTT. Its translation: CASRRAENQPQHF.

The chain recombines TRBV28 with TRBJ1-6, with D maybe TRBD1 (5 bases). V lost 3 bases and J lost 10, with 7 bases in between. The CDR3 consists of 12 residues. CDR1 is MDHEN and CDR2 is SYDVKM in the germline V gene. DNA for the CDR3: TGTGCCAGCAGTTTTGGGGCGTCACCCCTCCACTTT. Encoded protein: CASSFGASPLHF.